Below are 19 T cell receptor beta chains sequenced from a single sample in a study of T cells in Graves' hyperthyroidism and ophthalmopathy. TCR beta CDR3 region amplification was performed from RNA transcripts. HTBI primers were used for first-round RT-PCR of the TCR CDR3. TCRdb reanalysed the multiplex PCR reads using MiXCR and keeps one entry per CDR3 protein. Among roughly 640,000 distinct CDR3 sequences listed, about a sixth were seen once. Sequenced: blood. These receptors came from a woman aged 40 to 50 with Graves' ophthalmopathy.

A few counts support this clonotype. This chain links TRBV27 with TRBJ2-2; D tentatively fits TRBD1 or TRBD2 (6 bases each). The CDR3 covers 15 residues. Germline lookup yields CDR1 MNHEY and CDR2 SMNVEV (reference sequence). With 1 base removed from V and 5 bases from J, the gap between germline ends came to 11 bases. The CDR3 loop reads CASSLYRAGTGELFF. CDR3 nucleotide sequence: TGTGCCAGCAGTTTATACAGGGCGGGGACCGGGGAGCTGTTTTTT.

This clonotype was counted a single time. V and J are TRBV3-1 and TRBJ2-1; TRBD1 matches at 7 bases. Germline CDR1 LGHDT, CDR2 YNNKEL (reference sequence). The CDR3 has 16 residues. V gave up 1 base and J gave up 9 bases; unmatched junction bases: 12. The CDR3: CASSQALQGSAAEQFF. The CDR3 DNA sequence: TGTGCCAGCAGCCAAGCCTTACAGGGGTCCGCCGCTGAGCAGTTCTTC.

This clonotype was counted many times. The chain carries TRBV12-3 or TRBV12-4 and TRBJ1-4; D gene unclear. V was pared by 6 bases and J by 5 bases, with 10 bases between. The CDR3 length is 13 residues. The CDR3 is CASSRLGNEKLFF. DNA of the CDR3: TGTGCCAGCAGCCGATTGGGGAATGAAAAACTGTTTTTT.

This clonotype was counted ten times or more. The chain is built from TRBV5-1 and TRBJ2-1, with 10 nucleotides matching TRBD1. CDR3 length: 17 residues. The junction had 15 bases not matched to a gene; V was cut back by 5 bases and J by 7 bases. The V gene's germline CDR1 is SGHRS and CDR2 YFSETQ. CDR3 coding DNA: TGCGCCAGCAGACCGAGGGGGCCGACAGGGGGCCAAAATGAGCAGTTCTTC. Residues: CASRPRGPTGGQNEQFF.

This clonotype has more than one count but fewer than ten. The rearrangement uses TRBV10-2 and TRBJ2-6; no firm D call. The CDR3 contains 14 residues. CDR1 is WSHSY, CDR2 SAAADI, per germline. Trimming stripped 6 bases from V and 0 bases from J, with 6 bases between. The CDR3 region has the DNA TGCGCCAGCAGGGCAAGCTCTGGGGCCAACGTCCTGACTTTC. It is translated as CASRASSGANVLTF.

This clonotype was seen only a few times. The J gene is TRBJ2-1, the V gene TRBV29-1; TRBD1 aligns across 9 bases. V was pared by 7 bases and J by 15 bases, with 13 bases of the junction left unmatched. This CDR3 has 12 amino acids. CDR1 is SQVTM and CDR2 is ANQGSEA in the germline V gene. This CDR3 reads CSAPSGDRVGFF. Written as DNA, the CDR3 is TGCAGCGCCCCTTCCGGGGACAGGGTTGGGTTCTTC.

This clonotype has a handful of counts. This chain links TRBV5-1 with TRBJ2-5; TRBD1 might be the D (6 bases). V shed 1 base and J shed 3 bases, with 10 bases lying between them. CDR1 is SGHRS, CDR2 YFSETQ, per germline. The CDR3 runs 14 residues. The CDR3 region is CASSLTPGEETQYF. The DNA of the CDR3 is TGCGCCAGCAGCTTGACTCCAGGGGAAGAGACCCAGTACTTC.

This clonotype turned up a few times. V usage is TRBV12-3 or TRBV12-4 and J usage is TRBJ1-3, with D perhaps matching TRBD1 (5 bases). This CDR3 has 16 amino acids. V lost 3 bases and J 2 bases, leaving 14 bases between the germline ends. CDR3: CASSFAGSETGNTIYF. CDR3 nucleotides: TGTGCCAGCAGTTTTGCAGGGTCAGAAACTGGAAACACCATATATTTT.

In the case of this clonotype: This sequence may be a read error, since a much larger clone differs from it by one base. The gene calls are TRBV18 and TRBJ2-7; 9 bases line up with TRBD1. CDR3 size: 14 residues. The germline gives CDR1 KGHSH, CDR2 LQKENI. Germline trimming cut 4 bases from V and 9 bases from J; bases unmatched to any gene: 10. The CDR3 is CASSLQTGGGGQYF. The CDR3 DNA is TGTGCCAGCTCACTTCAGACAGGGGGAGGAGGGCAGTACTTC. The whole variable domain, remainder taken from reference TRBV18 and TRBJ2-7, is NAGVMQNPRHLVRRRGQEARLRCSPMKGHSHVYWYRQLPEEGLKFMVYLQKENIIDESGMPKERFSAEFPKEGPSILRIQQVVRGDSAAYFCASSLQTGGGGQYFGPGTRLTVT.

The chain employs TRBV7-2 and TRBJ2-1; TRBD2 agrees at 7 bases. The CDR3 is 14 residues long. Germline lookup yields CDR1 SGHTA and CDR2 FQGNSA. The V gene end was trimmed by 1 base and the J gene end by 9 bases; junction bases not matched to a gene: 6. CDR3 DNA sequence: TGTGCCAGCAGCTTAGACCCAAGCGGGACTGAGCAGTTCTTC. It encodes CASSLDPSGTEQFF.

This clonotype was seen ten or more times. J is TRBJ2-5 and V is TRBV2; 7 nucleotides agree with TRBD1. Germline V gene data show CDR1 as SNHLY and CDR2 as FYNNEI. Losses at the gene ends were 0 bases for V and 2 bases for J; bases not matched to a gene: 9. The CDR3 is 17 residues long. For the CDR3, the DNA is TGTGCCAGCAGTGAAGCGCTTCCAGGGGGACAGCAAGAGACCCAGTACTTC. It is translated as CASSEALPGGQQETQYF.

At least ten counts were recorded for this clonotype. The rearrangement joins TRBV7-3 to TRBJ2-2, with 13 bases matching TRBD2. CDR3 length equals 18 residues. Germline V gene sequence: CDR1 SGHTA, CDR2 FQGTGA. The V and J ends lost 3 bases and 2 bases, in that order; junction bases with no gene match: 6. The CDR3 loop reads CASSLFGTSGDNTGELFF. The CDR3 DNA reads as TGTGCCAGCAGCTTGTTCGGGACTAGCGGGGATAACACCGGGGAGCTGTTTTTT.

CDR3 in DNA: TGTGCCAGTAGTATCGGGACTCGCACAGATACGCAGTATTTT. The encoded protein is CASSIGTRTDTQYF. The J gene is TRBJ2-3, the V gene TRBV19; the D gene is possibly TRBD2 (6 bases). The CDR3 is 14 residues long. V lost 3 bases and J lost 1, with 8 bases in between. Per germline, CDR1 LNHDA and CDR2 SQIVND (reference sequence).

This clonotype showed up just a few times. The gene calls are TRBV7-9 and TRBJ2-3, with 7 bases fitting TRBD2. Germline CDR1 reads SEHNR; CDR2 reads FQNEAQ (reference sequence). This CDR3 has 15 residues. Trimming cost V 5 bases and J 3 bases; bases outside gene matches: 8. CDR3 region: CASSPSGLPTDTQYF. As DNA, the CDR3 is TGTGCCAGCAGCCCCTCGGGACTACCGACAGATACGCAGTATTTT.

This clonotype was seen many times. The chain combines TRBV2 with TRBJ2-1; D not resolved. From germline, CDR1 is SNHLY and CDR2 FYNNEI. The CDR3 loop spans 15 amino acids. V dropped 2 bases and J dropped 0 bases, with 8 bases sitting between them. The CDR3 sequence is CASSEPASSYNEQFF. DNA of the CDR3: TGTGCCAGCAGTGAACCTGCGAGCTCCTACAATGAGCAGTTCTTC. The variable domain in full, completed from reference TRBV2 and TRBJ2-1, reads EPEVTQTPSHQVTQMGQEVILRCVPISNHLYFYWYRQILGQKVEFLVSFYNNEISEKSEIFDDQFSVERPDGSNFTLKIRSTKLEDSAMYFCASSEPASSYNEQFFGPGTRLTVL.

DNA of the CDR3: TGTGCCAGCACTCCCTGGGGACAGGGGTATAACACTGAAGCTTTCTTT. This gives the protein CASTPWGQGYNTEAFF. This chain connects TRBV6-1 to TRBJ1-1, with TRBD1 matching 10 bases. The CDR3 extends over 16 amino acids. CDR1 is MNHNS, CDR2 SASEGT, per germline. The J segment lost 2 bases and the V segment lost 7 bases, leaving 10 bases of the junction unmatched.

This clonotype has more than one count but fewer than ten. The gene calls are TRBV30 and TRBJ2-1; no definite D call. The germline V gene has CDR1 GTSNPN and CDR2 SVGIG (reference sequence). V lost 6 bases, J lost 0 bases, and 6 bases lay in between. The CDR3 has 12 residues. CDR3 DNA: TGTGCCTGCGGGCGCTCCTACAATGAGCAGTTCTTC. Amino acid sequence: CACGRSYNEQFF.

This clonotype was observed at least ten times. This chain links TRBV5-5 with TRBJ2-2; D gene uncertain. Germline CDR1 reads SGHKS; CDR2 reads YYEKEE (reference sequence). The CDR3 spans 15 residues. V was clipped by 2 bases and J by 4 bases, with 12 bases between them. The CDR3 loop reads CASSFDGVGTGELFF. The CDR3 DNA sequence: TGTGCCAGCAGCTTCGACGGTGTGGGCACCGGGGAGCTGTTTTTT.

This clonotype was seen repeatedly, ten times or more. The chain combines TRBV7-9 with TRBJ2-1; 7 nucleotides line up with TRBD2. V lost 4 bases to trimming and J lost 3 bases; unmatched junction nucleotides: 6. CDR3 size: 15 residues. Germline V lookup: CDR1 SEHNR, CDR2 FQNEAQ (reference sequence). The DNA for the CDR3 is TGTGCCAGCAGCTCACGGGGGGACCTCTACAATGAGCAGTTCTTC. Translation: CASSSRGDLYNEQFF. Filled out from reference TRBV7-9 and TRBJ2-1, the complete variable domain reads DTGVSQNPRHKITKRGQNVTFRCDPISEHNRLYWYRQTLGQGPEFLTYFQNEAQLEKSRLLSDRFSAERPKGSFSTLEIQRTEQGDSAMYLCASSSRGDLYNEQFFGPGTRLTVL.